This passage covers 18 T cell receptor beta chains from one sample sequenced in a study of identical twins. In TCRdb, the 5' RACE reads were re-called with MiXCR into one record per CDR3 protein. The sample includes about 900,000 distinct CDR3 sequences, 12% of them seen just once. These records were also assigned to another study, of yellow fever vaccine responses in identical twins.

Sequenced: PBMCs. The receptors were gathered from a woman in her late teens or twenties in good health.

This clonotype was seen once. The rearrangement joins TRBV24-1 to TRBJ2-3; 7 bases line up with TRBD1. This CDR3 has 14 amino acids. Per the germline V gene, CDR1 is KGHDR and CDR2 is SFDVKD. The V gene end was trimmed by 5 bases and the J gene end by 5 bases; junction bases not matched to a gene: 6. The CDR3 loop reads CATSVLGGVDTQYF. The CDR3 bases are TGTGCCACCAGTGTACTAGGGGGCGTAGATACGCAGTATTTT.

The V and J genes are TRBV19 and TRBJ2-2; tentatively, D is TRBD1 (5 bases). Trimming stripped 7 bases from V and 1 base from J, with 10 bases between. Per the germline V gene, CDR1 is LNHDA and CDR2 is SQIVND (reference sequence). The CDR3 spans 14 residues. The CDR3 is CASTGSQNTGELFF. The DNA of the CDR3 is TGTGCCAGTACAGGGTCCCAGAACACCGGGGAGCTGTTTTTT.

This clonotype was recorded many times. V is TRBV5-1 and J is TRBJ2-3; TRBD2 matches at 9 bases. Looked up from germline, CDR1 is SGHRS and CDR2 is YFSETQ. Trimming at V came to 4 bases and at J to 6 bases, leaving 9 bases not matched to a gene. There are 15 residues in the CDR3. The CDR3 DNA reads TGCGCCAGCAGCCTCAGGACTAGCGACTCGGATACGCAGTATTTT. Its translation: CASSLRTSDSDTQYF.

This clonotype has more than one count but fewer than ten. This chain joins TRBV7-2 and TRBJ2-3; D gene unclear. Deletions cut 5 bases from V and 1 base from J, with 10 bases between. Per germline, CDR1 SGHTA and CDR2 FQGNSA. The CDR3 runs to 14 residues. The CDR3 loop is CASSRNAGTDTQYF. The CDR3 DNA sequence: TGTGCCAGCAGCCGCAACGCCGGCACAGATACGCAGTATTTT.

This clonotype was seen only a few times. The chain has TRBV2 and TRBJ1-2; 7 nucleotides match TRBD1. The CDR3 is 15 amino acids. The germline V gene has CDR1 SNHLY and CDR2 FYNNEI. V shed 2 bases, J shed 2 bases, and the junction held 5 bases outside the gene matches. Here the CDR3 reads CASSELETGNYGYTF. CDR3 DNA sequence: TGTGCCAGCAGTGAATTAGAGACAGGGAACTATGGCTACACCTTC. Full variable domain (outside the CDR3, taken from reference TRBV2 and TRBJ1-2): EPEVTQTPSHQVTQMGQEVILRCVPISNHLYFYWYRQILGQKVEFLVSFYNNEISEKSEIFDDQFSVERPDGSNFTLKIRSTKLEDSAMYFCASSELETGNYGYTFGSGTRLTVV.

The table lists this clonotype with a few counts. The chain links TRBV15 to TRBJ2-2; TRBD2 matches at 16 bases. Looked up from germline, CDR1 is LNHNV and CDR2 is YYDKDF (reference sequence). The J segment lost 1 base and the V segment lost 2 bases, leaving 4 bases of the junction unmatched. CDR3 size: 19 residues. The CDR3 DNA reads TGTGCCACCAGCAGACAGGGACTAGCGGGGGGGAAGAACACCGGGGAGCTGTTTTTT. Residues: CATSRQGLAGGKNTGELFF.

The V gene is TRBV9, the J gene TRBJ2-1; the match to TRBD2 covers 9 bases. V was clipped by 4 bases and J by 7 bases; unmatched bases: 6. Germline V gene data show CDR1 as SGDLS and CDR2 as YYNGEE. There are 14 residues in the CDR3. CDR3 DNA sequence: TGTGCCAGCAGCCAGGGACTAGCATGGAATGAGCAGTTCTTC. Translating it yields CASSQGLAWNEQFF.

This clonotype was seen repeatedly, ten times or more. The J gene is TRBJ2-5, the V gene TRBV7-6; the D is unclear. With 1 base removed from V and 2 bases from J, the gap between germline ends came to 8 bases. The length of the CDR3 is 14 residues. Germline CDR1 is SGHVS and CDR2 is FNYEAQ. This chain's CDR3 is CASSLETAQETQYF. For the CDR3, the DNA is TGTGCCAGCAGCTTAGAAACTGCTCAAGAGACCCAGTACTTC.

This clonotype was seen more than once but under ten times. The rearrangement joins TRBV14 to TRBJ2-1, with D possibly being TRBD2 (7 bases). V was cut by 5 bases and J by 0 bases, with 17 bases left in between. Germline loops: CDR1 SGHDN, CDR2 FVKESK. The CDR3 consists of 17 residues. For the CDR3, the DNA is TGTGCCAGCAGCTCCGGGGAGGGGGTCTTCTCCTACAATGAGCAGTTCTTC. It codes for CASSSGEGVFSYNEQFF.

This clonotype occurred a few times. The chain combines TRBV3-1 with TRBJ2-5; 8 bases line up with TRBD1. Per germline, CDR1 LGHDT and CDR2 YNNKEL (reference sequence). The CDR3 loop spans 22 amino acids. With V trimmed by 0 bases and J by 2 bases, 23 bases remained unmatched. The CDR3 DNA follows: TGTGCCAGCAGCCAAGATTACCTTGAGGGACAGGCAACCTTGATCCAACAAGAGACCCAGTACTTC. Amino acids: CASSQDYLEGQATLIQQETQYF.

There are many counts of this clonotype. The chain carries TRBV28 and TRBJ2-7; possible D gene TRBD2, 6 bases. Germline V gene data show CDR1 as MDHEN and CDR2 as SYDVKM. V lost 2 bases, J lost 0 bases, and 17 bases lay in between. The CDR3 consists of 17 residues. The CDR3 reads CASSLLPAGSPSYEQYF. The CDR3 coding sequence is TGTGCCAGCAGTTTACTGCCCGCGGGGTCCCCCTCCTACGAGCAGTACTTC.

This clonotype was seen only a few times. The chain links TRBV28 to TRBJ2-7; 7 positions agree with TRBD1. Germline CDR1 and CDR2: MDHEN and SYDVKM. The CDR3 extends over 15 amino acids. V shed 5 bases and J 2 bases; nucleotides not matched to a gene: 9. The CDR3 loop reads CASSEPGQLTYEQYF. Here the CDR3 DNA reads TGTGCCAGCAGTGAACCGGGACAGCTAACCTACGAGCAGTACTTC. The entire variable domain, with the rest obtained from reference TRBV28 and TRBJ2-7, is as follows: DVKVTQSSRYLVKRTGEKVFLECVQDMDHENMFWYRQDPGLGLRLIYFSYDVKMKEKGDIPEGYSVSREKKERFSLILESASTNQTSMYLCASSEPGQLTYEQYFGPGTRLTVT.

In DNA, the CDR3 is TGCAGTGCTAGAGATGACGGGACAGGGTACGAGCAGTACGTC. Amino acids: CSARDDGTGYEQYV. This sequence joins TRBV20-1 and TRBJ2-7, with 9 bases aligning to TRBD1. Germline CDR1 reads DFQATT; CDR2 reads SNEGSKA (reference sequence). The CDR3 covers 14 residues. With 0 bases clipped from V and 4 bases from J, the junction kept 4 bases outside the gene matches.

This chain uses TRBV20-1 with TRBJ2-7, with 8 positions matching TRBD2. Looked up from germline, CDR1 is DFQATT and CDR2 is SNEGSKA (reference sequence). The CDR3 loop spans 16 amino acids. Trimming cost V 0 bases and J 1 base; bases outside gene matches: 8. CDR3 protein: CSARDTGGTRSYEQYF. DNA for the CDR3: TGCAGTGCTAGAGATACGGGGGGGACCAGGTCCTACGAGCAGTACTTC.

The V gene is TRBV24-1, the J gene TRBJ2-2; D is unclear. V dropped 1 base and J dropped 1 base, with 6 bases sitting between them. This CDR3 spans 15 amino acids. Germline V gene sequence: CDR1 KGHDR, CDR2 SFDVKD. CDR3 bases: TGTGCCACCAGTGATTTCCGATTGAACACCGGGGAGCTGTTTTTT. As protein: CATSDFRLNTGELFF.

This clonotype was found a few times. This rearrangement joins TRBV6-5 to TRBJ1-2; the D gene is possibly TRBD1 (5 bases). The CDR3 extends over 15 amino acids. The V end was cut by 4 bases, the J end by 4 bases, with 16 bases between. Germline V gives CDR1 MNHEY, CDR2 SVGAGI. CDR3 region: CASSFGRTSTYGYTF. In DNA form, the CDR3 reads TGTGCCAGCAGTTTTGGACGGACATCAACCTATGGCTACACCTTC.

This clonotype was counted ten times or more. V and J are TRBV20-1 and TRBJ1-1; D ambiguous. The CDR3 has 11 amino acids. V was pared by 5 bases and J by 6 bases, with 10 bases between. The V gene's germline CDR1 is DFQATT and CDR2 SNEGSKA (reference sequence). The chain's CDR3 is CSAWTAAEAFF. The CDR3 DNA reads as TGCAGTGCTTGGACTGCAGCTGAAGCTTTCTTT.

This clonotype occurred a few times. Here the CDR3 DNA reads TGTGCCAGCAGGACCCCCACTAGCGGGGGCATGTACGTC. Its translation: CASRTPTSGGMYV. The rearrangement uses TRBV28 and TRBJ2-7, with 11 bases aligning to TRBD2. After removal of 6 bases from V and 12 bases from J, the junction contained 10 bases not matched to a gene. CDR1 and CDR2 from the germline V gene are MDHEN and SYDVKM. The CDR3 is made up of 13 amino acids.